Sequencing of this T cell receptor (beta chain) was carried out in a study of cytomegalovirus exposure and HLA in healthy donors (dated by TCRdb to 2015 to 2018). Background on the whole study: An earlier analysis of some 600 of the donors reported roughly 300 Gb of sequence data and approximately 120 million unique TCR beta sequences obtained from about 179 million T cells. An early release covering 550 to 700 HLA-typed donors comprised roughly 300 gigabases of sequencing data and about 90 million unique TCR sequences. Among the roughly 370 genotyped donors, around 79% belonged to the genetic ancestry cluster associated with self-reported Caucasian donors. The aim of the study was to test whether cataloging public T cell receptors could identify signatures of past pathogen exposure. The study used immunosequencing to profile the T cell repertoires of 666 subjects and linked those repertoires to cytomegalovirus serostatus. Along with the roughly 710-subject first cohort, a separate validation cohort of over a hundred different subjects was used. To predict cytomegalovirus infection status, the study combined high-throughput TCR immunosequencing, statistical association of individual TCRs with disease status, and machine learning. To study patterns of TCR occurrence, a later analysis re-analyzed previously published TCR beta repertoires from 500 to 850 donors and added high-resolution HLA genotyping. Rather than drawing on any new phenotypic data, the later analysis identified candidate immune exposures from TCR beta sequences and the way those sequences occurred across donors. An earlier analysis of some 500 of the donors applied high-throughput TCR beta sequencing to assess whether each TCR beta V gene segment acted as functional or pseudogenic. Donor age, sex, ethnicity and CMV serostatus were compiled alongside the repertoire data. Genome-wide SNP genotypes for about three fifths of the 666 donors were used in a later genetic analysis, which treated that subset as a discovery cohort. All discovery cohort repertoires had been generated using a single sequencing platform. Class I and class II HLA loci were covered by the typing at four-digit resolution. The number of donors typed differed by locus, with roughly 620-640 for A, B, C, DRB1 and DQB1, over 500 for DQA1, 606 for DPA1, and about 450 for DPB1. Roughly 5 DR-DQ haplotypes were handled as single units for association and clustering, since linkage in the cohort was strong. On average, around 200,000 unique TCR beta nucleotide sequences were sequenced per donor among 350 to 400 genotyped donors of the cohort, with 15% to 20% of those sequences being non-productive. Study-level results and caveats: In a later analysis, HLA-associated TCR beta chains showed more clonal expansion and lower generation probabilities than non-associated chains that were equally common. In vitro tests confirmed that a few of the cytomegalovirus-associated TCR beta chains recognize cytomegalovirus antigens. In a later analysis, TCR association rates were found to vary across HLA loci, with the most associated TCRs seen for DRB1 alleles and the fewest for HLA-C alleles. Most TCR sequences were seen in very few donors, while some public TCRs were found in many individuals. In a later analysis, several top co-occurrence clusters were reported to appear linked to parvovirus B19, influenza, CMV and Epstein-Barr virus. Broadly in line with IMGT annotations, most TCR beta V segments showed up in productive rearrangements about 87% or about 30% of the time in an earlier analysis of around 600 of the donors. The cohort was sequenced for TCR beta chains only, and without alpha or paired-chain data the features that could be detected were limited. In a later genetic analysis, a missense DCLRE1C variant was associated with V-gene and J-gene trimming of TCR beta chains, and the association was replicated in an independent cohort. The classifier was reported to diagnose cytomegalovirus status with high specificity and sensitivity in both the original cohort and the validation cohort. Because some donors lacked HLA typing at each locus, the association tests relied only on the typed subset. Compared with the 666-donor mean, donors in an Asian-associated ancestry cluster had fewer N-insertions in productive TCRs, according to a later genetic analysis. Correlated functional status among segregating V segments might be attributable to linkage disequilibrium, but an unknown experimental factor could not be ruled out. In a later analysis, some 18,000 TCR beta sequences were associated with specific HLA alleles at a false discovery rate of 0.05. The 87-base-pair reads could not distinguish some IMGT-functional V segments, including TRBV6-2 and TRBV6-3, so those segments were excluded. A cluster of highly shared sequence variants was judged likely to represent a technical artifact of the sequencing pipeline. The authors suggested that the approach could potentially be extended to other disease states and immunological phenotypes. The study listed 164 TCR beta chains as associated with cytomegalovirus. The earlier analysis of 587 of the donors excluded some 16 rarely observed V segments, including chromosome 9 orphons, because counts were too low. The presence/absence analyses assumed that sequencing depth was roughly uniform across donors, and that assumption may not be true. CMV serostatus was the only immune exposure information available for the cohort. A later analysis found that most CMV-associated TCR beta chains appeared HLA-restricted, with HLA associations seemingly driven largely by CMV exposure. A further reported finding was that TCR beta sequences accurately predicted the HLA-A and HLA-B alleles for most subjects in the first cohort. When HLA alleles, especially DR and DQ, strongly co-occurred, TCR associations were difficult to assign to individual alleles.

To note about this clone: Its target antigen remains unknown. No base-level quality is on record; no much larger clone is a single base apart.

The cohort was made up of about 670 healthy bone marrow donors. At the time of sampling, every cohort member was nominally healthy, though immune exposures that went unrecorded were likely present. The donor was CMV seronegative and was included in the group of hundreds of seronegative cohort members. A peripheral blood sample was provided by each donor, and peripheral blood mononuclear cells were used for TCR beta sequencing. Genomic DNA was extracted from the blood cell samples with the Qiagen DNeasy Blood Extraction Kit. Library method: the immunoSEQ multiplex PCR assay. A mixture of 60 forward primers for TCR Vbeta segments and 13 reverse primers for TCR Jbeta segments was used in the multiplex PCR. Amplification of the CDR3 region of rearranged TCR beta genes was performed with a multiplex PCR assay on genomic DNA. On the Illumina HiSeq System, the amplified TCR beta libraries were sequenced as 87-base-pair reads. Processing in the source paper ran as follows. A later analysis counted some 80 million unique TCR beta chains across the 550 to 700 repertoires, and 10 million to 11 million of these chains were shared by at least two donors. A nearest-neighbor algorithm error-corrected the raw reads and collapsed the reads into unique sequences, merging closely related sequences to remove PCR and sequencing errors. Alignment of CDR3 sequences to IMGT reference sequences was used to assign V, D and J gene segments. For a sequence to be retained, a match of at least six nucleotides was required to both a V gene segment and a J gene segment. Rearrangements were classified as productive when the CDR3 lacked stop codons and remained in frame with V and J, and all other rearrangements were classified as non-productive. CDR3 was defined by IMGT convention, running from the second conserved V-encoded cysteine to the conserved J-encoded phenylalanine. The earlier analysis of some 600 of the donors excluded sequences that lacked an unambiguous match to a single V gene segment. In an earlier analysis of approximately 500 of the donors, a V segment was called functional when productive rearrangements were above 56.7%, and segregating when the standard deviation between donors exceeded 5%. A statistical classification framework was developed to diagnose cytomegalovirus status using the catalog of TCR beta chain sequences. In a later analysis, TCR nucleotide sequences were compared against IMGT/GENE-DB human TR gene sequences so that V and J genes could be assigned. Using the TCRdist pipeline, a later analysis assigned CDR3 sequences along with most-parsimonious VDJ recombination scenarios. In a later analysis, every TCR beta chain was defined by the combination of its CDR3 amino acid sequence and its V-gene family, and reads without a unique V-gene family were dropped. To address suspected cross-contamination and a sequencing artifact, a later analysis removed roughly 640 highly shared, low-generation-probability nucleotide sequences. In a later analysis, a clonal expansion index was calculated for each public chain from normalized within-repertoire ranks of inferred template counts. A later analysis computed generation probabilities with a VDJ recombination model fitted to out-of-frame rearrangements, and checked the results against IGoR. A later analysis scored TCR-TCR, TCR-HLA and TCR-CMV co-occurrence with hypergeometric tests, applying a repertoire-size bias correction to TCR pairs. To estimate false discovery rates, a later analysis permuted the HLA or CMV assignments 20 times. In a later analysis, co-occurring TCRs were grouped using DBSCAN, and TCRdist sequence similarity was added for clustering within HLA-allele-positive subsets. For co-occurrence clustering, repertoires with fewer than 30,000 or more than 120,000 public chains were excluded, along with a handful of repertoires with anomalous nucleotide sharing. The table comes from immuneACCESS by way of TCRdb, which keeps in-frame sequences with V and J called. Part of the clones is missing from these tables; in studies checked, under half for an unresolved V gene and the rest for unknown reasons. V and J calls plus clone size are reproduced from that table; the DNA served to infer D and trimming. A total of 150,000 to 200,000 clones appear in this sample, about 69% of them only once. The top ten constitute 2.5% to 3.5% of the sample.

Taken from cysteine to phenylalanine, the CDR3 has 14 residues. Just CDR3 DNA is preserved here, 42 bases in frame from base 1. V loses 1 base, J loses 0 bases, and the germline ends lie 8 bases apart. Sequences SGHRS (CDR1) and YFSETQ (CDR2) are obtained from the germline V gene. This sequence uses TRBV5-1 and TRBJ2-7; the D gene identity is not certain. This TCR came from a male donor in good health and CMV-seronegative. Material: PBMCs. CDR3 protein: CASSLNVGSYEQYF. The sequence in DNA is TGCGCCAGCAGCTTGAACGTCGGCTCCTACGAGCAGTACTTC.